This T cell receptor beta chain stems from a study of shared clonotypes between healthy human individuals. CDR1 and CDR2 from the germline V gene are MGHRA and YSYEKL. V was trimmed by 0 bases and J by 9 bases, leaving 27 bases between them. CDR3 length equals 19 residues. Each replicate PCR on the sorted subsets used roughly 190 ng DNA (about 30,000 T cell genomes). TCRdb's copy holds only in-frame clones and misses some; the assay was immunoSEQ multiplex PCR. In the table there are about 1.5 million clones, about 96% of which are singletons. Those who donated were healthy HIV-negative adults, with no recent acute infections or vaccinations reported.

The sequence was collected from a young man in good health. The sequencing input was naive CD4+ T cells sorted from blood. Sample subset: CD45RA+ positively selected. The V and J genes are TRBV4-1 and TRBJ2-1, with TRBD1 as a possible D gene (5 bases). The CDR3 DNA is TGCGCCAGCAGCCAAGAAAAGGGGCAGGGCTACGTCATTAATGGTGAGCAGTTCTTC. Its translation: CASSQEKGQGYVINGEQFF.